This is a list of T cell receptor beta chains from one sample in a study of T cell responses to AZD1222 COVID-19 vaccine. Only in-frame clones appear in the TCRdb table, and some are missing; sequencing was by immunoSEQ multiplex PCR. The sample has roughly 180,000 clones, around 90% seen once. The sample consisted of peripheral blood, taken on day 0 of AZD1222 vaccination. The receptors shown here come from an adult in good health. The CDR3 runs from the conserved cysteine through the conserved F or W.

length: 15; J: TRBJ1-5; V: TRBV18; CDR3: CASSPDGLSNQPQHF
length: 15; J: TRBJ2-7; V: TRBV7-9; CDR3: CASSLGAGRSYEQYF
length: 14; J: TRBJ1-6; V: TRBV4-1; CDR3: CASSQERAGSPLHF
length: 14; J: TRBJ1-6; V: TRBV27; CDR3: CASSLLDSNSPLHF
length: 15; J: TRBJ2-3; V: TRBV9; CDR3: CASSPGTGVADTQYF
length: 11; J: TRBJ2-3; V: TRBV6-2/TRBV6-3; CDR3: CASSYPDTQYF
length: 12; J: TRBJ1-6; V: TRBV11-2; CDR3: CASSLDRSPLHF
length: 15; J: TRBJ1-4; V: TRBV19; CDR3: CASSKQGLAGEKLFF
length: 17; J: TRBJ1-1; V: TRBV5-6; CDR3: CASSLGRGVNVNTEAFF
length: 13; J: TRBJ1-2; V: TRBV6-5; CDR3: CASRETGGNGYTF
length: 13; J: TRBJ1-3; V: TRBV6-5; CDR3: CASSYSKGNTIYF
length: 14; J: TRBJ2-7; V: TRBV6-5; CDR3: CASRVGQGAYEQYF
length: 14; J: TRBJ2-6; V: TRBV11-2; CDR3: CASSPTPGANVLTF
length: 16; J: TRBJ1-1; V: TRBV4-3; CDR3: CASSQDLSGKGTEAFF
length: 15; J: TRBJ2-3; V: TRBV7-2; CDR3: CASSLGGVSTDTQYF
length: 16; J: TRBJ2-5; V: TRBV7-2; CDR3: CASSLRSGTFQETQYF
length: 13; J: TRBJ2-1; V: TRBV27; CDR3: CASSPRQGNEQFF
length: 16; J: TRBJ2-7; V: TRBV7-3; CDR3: CASSLTRLAGVYEQYF
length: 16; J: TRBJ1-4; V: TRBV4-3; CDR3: CASSQVVHGYLGKLFF
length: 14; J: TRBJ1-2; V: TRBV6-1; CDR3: CASGGTPPNYGYTF
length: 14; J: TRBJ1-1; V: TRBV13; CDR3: CASSPRTGNTEAFF
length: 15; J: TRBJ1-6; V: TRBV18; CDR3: CASSLGQGANSPLHF
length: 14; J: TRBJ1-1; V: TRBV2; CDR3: CASSEQGMNTEAFF
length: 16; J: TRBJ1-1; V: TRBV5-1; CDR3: CASSWGQGASDTEAFF
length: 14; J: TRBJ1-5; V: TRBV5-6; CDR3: CASSLYRSNQPQHF
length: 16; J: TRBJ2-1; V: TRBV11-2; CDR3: CASSLDFGGGAYEQFF
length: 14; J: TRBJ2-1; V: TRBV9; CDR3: CASSEGLEYNEQFF
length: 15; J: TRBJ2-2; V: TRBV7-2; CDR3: CASSVGQQNTGELFF
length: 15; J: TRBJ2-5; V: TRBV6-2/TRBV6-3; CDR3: CASSSAGQGTETQYF
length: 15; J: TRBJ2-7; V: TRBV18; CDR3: CASSPPDSGSYEQYF
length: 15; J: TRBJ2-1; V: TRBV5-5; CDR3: CASSRGLAGSNEQFF
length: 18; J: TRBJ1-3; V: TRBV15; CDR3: CATSRVAGALSSGNTIYF
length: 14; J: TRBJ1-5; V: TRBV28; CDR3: CASRTGGSNQPQHF
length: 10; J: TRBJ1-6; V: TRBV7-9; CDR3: CASSGQILHF
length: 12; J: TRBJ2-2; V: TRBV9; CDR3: CASSVIPGELFF
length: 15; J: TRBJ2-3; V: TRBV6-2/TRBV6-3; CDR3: CASSYRDSSTDTQYF
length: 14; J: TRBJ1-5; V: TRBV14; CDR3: CASSLGGGAWPQHF
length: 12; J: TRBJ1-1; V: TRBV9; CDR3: CASSVLGAEAFF
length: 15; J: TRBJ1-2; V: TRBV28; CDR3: CASSITGVYNYGYTF
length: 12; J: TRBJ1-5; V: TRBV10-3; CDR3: CASQNSNQPQHF
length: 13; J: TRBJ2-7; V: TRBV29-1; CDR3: CSVEVRQGYEQYF
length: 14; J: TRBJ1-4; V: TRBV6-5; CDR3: CASRLQGAREKLFF
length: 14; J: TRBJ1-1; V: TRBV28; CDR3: CASRYVGQSTEAFF
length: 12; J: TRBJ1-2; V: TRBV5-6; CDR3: CASSRQGGGYTF
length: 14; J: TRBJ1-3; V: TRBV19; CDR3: CASSTGVSGNTIYF
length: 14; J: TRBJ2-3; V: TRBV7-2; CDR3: CASSLGTPGDTQYF
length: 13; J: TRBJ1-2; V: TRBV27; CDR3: CASSLRGAYGYTF
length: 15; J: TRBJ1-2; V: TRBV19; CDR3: CASSIHQGTDYGYTF
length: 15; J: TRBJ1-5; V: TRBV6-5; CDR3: CASSPTGGQDQPQHF
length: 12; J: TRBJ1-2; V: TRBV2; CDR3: CASSVTGYGYTF
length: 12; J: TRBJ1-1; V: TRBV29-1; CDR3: CSVRGNGTEAFF
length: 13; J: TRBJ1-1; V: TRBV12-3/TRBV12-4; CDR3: CASSRTGTREAFF
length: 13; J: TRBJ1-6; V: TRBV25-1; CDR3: CASRSRVNSPLHF
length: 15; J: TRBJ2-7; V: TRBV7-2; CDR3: CASSFWEGPTPEQYF
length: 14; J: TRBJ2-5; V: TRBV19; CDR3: CASSDQGARETQYF
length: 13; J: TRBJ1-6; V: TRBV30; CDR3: CAWSAGATGPLHF
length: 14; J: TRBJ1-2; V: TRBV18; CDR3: CASSPSSTVYGYTF
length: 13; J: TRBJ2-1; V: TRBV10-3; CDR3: CAIRGGGDNEQFF
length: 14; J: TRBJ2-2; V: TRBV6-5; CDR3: CASSWDSPTGELFF
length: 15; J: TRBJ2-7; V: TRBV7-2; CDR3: CASEAGDRVDYEQYF